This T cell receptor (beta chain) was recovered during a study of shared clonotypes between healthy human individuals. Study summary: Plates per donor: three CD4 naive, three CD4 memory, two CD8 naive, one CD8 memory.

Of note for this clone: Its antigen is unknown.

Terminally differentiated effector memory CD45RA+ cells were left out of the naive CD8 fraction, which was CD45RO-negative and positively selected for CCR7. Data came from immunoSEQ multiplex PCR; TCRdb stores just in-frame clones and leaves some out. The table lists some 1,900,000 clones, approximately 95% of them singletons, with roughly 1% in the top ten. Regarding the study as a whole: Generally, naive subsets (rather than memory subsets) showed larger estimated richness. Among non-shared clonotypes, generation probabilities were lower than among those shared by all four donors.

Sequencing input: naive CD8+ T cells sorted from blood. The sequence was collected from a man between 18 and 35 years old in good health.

CDR3 amino acids: CASSPEGGPGIYGYTF. The CDR3 DNA is TGTGCCAGCAGCCCCGAAGGGGGCCCGGGAATATATGGCTACACCTTC. The chain couples TRBV9 to TRBJ1-2; TRBD1 matches 7 bases. After removal of 4 bases from V and 5 bases from J, the junction contained 14 bases not matched to a gene. CDR1 SGDLS and CDR2 YYNGEE come from the germline V gene. The CDR3 runs 16 residues.